This T cell receptor (beta chain) was obtained from a study of blood T cell repertoires in COVID-19. Overall study: Sites across the United States, Italy and Spain contributed samples from acute and convalescent COVID-19. From T cells, B-cell-depleted T cells, or PBMCs came the material, which was cDNA or gDNA.

As originally analysed: Estimation of nucleated cell counts was performed using reference gene primer amplification. Assay: immunoSEQ multiplex PCR; the TCRdb copy retains only in-frame clones and omits some. The V and J calls and the clone size are those of that table, but D and trimming were determined from the DNA. The sample has around 81,000 clones, approximately 80% seen once. This clone has only one observation. The sequenced sample was peripheral blood. This sequence originates from a human donor in a cohort sampled during active COVID-19.

The DNA of the CDR3 is TGTGCCGCTAAGGGGAGAGGGGGTGACTACGAGCAGTACTTC. It codes for CAAKGRGGDYEQYF. This sequence joins TRBV6-5 and TRBJ2-7; the D gene is possibly TRBD1 (6 bases). Trimming removed 11 bases from V and 3 bases from J, with 20 bases in between. CDR1 and CDR2 (germline): MNHEY, SVGAGI. The CDR3 contains 14 residues.